The T cell receptor (beta chain) under discussion was sequenced for a study of T cell responses to AZD1222 COVID-19 vaccine. Using immunoSEQ multiplex PCR, the repertoire was profiled, and TCRdb retains in-frame clones only, with some absent. The profile shows about 130,000 clones, roughly 90% of them singletons. V lost 6 bases, J lost 7 bases, and 21 bases lay in between. This CDR3 has 15 residues. Germline loops: CDR1 MNHEY, CDR2 SMNVEV (reference sequence). The origin of this receptor is an adult who received the AZD1222 COVID-19 vaccine. The material sequenced was peripheral blood, taken 28 days after the second AZD1222 dose. The rearrangement joins TRBV27 to TRBJ1-2, with a possible D match to TRBD1 (6 bases). CDR3 loop: CASRNGGGSPSGYTF. The CDR3 DNA sequence: TGTGCCAGCAGGAATGGAGGGGGATCACCGAGTGGCTACACCTTC.